Given below is one T cell receptor beta chain in context. This CDR3 has 15 amino acids. V gave up 2 bases and J gave up 4 bases, with 11 bases separating them. CDR1 is SGHAT, CDR2 FQDESV, per germline (reference sequence). These data originate in a study of neoadjuvant anti-PD-1 for oral cavity cancer. Overall study context: Around day 43, patients without progression received a fourth nivolumab dose before surgery.

Blood libraries mostly used roughly 520 ng genomic DNA, six replicates each. Produced via immunoSEQ multiplex PCR; TCRdb's table is partial and in-frame only. Of fewer than 20,000 clones listed, about 70% are singletons. This chain uses TRBV11-1 with TRBJ2-2, with D possibly TRBD2 on 5 matching bases. This material consisted of PBMCs, taken before nivolumab (anti-PD-1) treatment. The source is a person aged 40 to 85 with oral cavity squamous cell carcinoma. The CDR3 reads CASSLSVRGTGELFF. For the CDR3, the DNA is TGTGCCAGCAGCTTATCCGTACGGGGCACCGGGGAGCTGTTTTTT.